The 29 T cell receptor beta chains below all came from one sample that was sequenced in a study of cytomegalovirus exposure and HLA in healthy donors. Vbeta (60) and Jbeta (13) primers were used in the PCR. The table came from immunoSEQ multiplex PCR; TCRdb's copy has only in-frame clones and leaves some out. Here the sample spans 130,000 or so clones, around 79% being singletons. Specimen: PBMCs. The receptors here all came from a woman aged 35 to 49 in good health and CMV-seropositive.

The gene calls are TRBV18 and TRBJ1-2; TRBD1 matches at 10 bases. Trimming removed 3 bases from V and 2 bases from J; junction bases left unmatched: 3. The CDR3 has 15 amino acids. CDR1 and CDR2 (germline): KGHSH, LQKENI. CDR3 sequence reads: CASSPAGQGNYGYTF. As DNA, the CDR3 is TGTGCCAGCTCACCCGCGGGACAGGGGAACTATGGCTACACCTTC.

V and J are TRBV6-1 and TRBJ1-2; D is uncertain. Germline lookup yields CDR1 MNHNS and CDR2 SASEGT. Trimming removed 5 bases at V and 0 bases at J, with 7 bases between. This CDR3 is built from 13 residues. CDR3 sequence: CASSLTTNYGYTF. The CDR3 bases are TGTGCCAGCAGTCTCACAACTAACTATGGCTACACCTTC.

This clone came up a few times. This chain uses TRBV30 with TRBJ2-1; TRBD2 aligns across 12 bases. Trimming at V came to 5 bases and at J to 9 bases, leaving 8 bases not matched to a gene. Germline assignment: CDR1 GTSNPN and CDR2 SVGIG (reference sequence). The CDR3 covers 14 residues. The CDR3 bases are TGTGCCTGGGGTCTAGCGGGAGGGCCCGGTGAGCAGTTCTTC. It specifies CAWGLAGGPGEQFF.

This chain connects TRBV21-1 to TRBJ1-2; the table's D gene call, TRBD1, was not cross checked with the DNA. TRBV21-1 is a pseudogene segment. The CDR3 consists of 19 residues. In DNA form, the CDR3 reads TGTGCCAGCAGCTCCCTTGACAGGGCAAAAGGGTCCTCTCGCTATGGCTACACCTTC. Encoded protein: CASSSLDRAKGSSRYGYTF.

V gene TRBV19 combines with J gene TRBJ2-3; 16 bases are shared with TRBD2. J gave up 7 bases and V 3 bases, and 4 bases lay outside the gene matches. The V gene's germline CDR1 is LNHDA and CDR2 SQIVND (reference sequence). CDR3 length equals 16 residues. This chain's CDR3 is CASSIGTSGRAYTQYF. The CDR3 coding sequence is TGTGCCAGTAGTATTGGGACTAGCGGGAGGGCGTATACGCAGTATTTT. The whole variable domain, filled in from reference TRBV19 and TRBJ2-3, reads DGGITQSPKYLFRKEGQNVTLSCEQNLNHDAMYWYRQDPGQGLRLIYYSQIVNDFQKGDIAEGYSVSREKKESFPLTVTSAQKNPTAFYLCASSIGTSGRAYTQYFGPGTRLTVL.

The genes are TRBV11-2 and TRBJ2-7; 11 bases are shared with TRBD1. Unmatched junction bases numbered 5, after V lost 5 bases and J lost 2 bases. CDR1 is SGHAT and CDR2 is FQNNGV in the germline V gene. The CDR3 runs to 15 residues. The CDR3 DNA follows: TGTGCCAGCAGCACCCGGACAGGGGGCACCTACGAGCAGTACTTC. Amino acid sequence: CASSTRTGGTYEQYF.

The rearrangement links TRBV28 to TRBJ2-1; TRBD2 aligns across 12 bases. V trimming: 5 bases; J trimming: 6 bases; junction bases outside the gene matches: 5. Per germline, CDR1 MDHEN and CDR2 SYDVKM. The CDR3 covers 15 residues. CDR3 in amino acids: CASSVGLAGGNEQFF. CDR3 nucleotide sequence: TGTGCCAGCAGTGTGGGACTAGCGGGTGGCAATGAGCAGTTCTTC.

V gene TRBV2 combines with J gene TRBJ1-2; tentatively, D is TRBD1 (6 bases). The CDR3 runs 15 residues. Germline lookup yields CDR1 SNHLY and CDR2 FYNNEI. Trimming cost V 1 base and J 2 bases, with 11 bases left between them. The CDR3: CASSEERGRNYGYTF. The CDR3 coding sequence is TGTGCCAGCAGTGAAGAGCGGGGGCGCAACTATGGCTACACCTTC.

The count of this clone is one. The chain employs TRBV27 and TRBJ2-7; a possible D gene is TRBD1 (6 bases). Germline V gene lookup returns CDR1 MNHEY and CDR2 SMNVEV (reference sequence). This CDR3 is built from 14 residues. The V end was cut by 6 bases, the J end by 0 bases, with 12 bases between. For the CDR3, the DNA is TGTGCCAGCAGAACAGGGAGCCTCTCCTACGAGCAGTACTTC. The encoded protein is CASRTGSLSYEQYF.

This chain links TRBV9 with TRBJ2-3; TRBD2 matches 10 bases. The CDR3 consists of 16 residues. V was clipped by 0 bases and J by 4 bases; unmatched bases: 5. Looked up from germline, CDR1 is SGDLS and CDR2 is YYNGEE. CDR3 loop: CASSVGAGGPSDTQYF. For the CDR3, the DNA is TGTGCCAGCAGCGTAGGAGCGGGAGGGCCCTCAGATACGCAGTATTTT.

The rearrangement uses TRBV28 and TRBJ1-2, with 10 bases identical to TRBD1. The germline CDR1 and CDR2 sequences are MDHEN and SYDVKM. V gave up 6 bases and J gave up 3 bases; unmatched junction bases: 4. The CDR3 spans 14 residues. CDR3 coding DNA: TGTGCCAGCAGACGGACAGGGGGTGACTATGGCTACACCTTC. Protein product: CASRRTGGDYGYTF.

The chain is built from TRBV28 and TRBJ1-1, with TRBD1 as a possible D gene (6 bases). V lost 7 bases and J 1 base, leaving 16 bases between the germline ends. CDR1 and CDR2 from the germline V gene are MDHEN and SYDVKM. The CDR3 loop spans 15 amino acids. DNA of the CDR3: TGTGCCAGCACCTCAATCGGGACAAAGAACACTGAAGCTTTCTTT. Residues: CASTSIGTKNTEAFF.

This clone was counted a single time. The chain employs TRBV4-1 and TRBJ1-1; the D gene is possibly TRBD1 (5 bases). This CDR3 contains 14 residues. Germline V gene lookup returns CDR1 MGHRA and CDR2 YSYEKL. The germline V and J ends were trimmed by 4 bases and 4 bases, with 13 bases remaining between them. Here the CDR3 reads CASSLRDGGTEAFF. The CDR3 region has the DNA TGCGCCAGCAGCCTTCGGGACGGGGGCACTGAAGCTTTCTTT.

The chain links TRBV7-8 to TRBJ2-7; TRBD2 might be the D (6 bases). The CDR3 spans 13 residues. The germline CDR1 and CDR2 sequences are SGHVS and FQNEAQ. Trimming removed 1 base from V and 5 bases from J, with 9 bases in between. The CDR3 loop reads CASSLVGGDEQYF. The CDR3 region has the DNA TGTGCCAGCAGCTTAGTCGGAGGGGACGAGCAGTACTTC.

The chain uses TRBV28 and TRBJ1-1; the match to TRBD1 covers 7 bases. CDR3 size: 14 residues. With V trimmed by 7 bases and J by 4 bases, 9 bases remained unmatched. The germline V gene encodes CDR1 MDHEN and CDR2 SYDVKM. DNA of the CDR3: TGTGCCAGCATTACCGGGACAGTGGGCACTGAAGCTTTCTTT. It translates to CASITGTVGTEAFF.

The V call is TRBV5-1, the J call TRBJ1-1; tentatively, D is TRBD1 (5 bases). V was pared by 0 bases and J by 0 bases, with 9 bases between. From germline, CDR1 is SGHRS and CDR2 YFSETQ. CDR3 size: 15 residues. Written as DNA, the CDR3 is TGCGCCAGCAGCTTGGTGGCAGGGCTGAACACTGAAGCTTTCTTT. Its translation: CASSLVAGLNTEAFF.

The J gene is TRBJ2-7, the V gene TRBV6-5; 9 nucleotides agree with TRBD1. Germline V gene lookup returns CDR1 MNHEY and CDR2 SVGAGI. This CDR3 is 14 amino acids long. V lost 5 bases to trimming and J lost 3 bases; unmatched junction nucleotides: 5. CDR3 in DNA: TGTGCCAGCAGTGACAGGGGGGATATCTACGAGCAGTACTTC. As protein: CASSDRGDIYEQYF.

The CDR3 region is CASSFRGTSGGTTDTQYF. The CDR3 DNA is TGTGCCAGCAGCTTCAGGGGGACTAGCGGGGGGACCACAGATACGCAGTATTTT. V usage is TRBV5-4 and J usage is TRBJ2-3, with TRBD2 matching over 15 bases. CDR3 length equals 18 residues. Unmatched junction bases numbered 6, after V lost 2 bases and J lost 2 bases. Germline V gives CDR1 SGHNT, CDR2 YYREEE (reference sequence). The variable domain in full, with the rest retrieved from reference TRBV5-4 and TRBJ2-3, is ETGVTQSPTHLIKTRGQQVTLRCSSQSGHNTVSWYQQALGQGPQFIFQYYREEENGRGNFPPRFSGLQFPNYSSELNVNALELDDSALYLCASSFRGTSGGTTDTQYFGPGTRLTVL.

CDR3 nucleotides: TGTGCCAGCAGCCCCGGAGGGCCCTCGAATGAGCAGTTCTTC. Translating it yields CASSPGGPSNEQFF. The chain couples TRBV7-2 to TRBJ2-1, with D perhaps TRBD2 (6 bases). Trimming left V 5 bases short and J 7 bases short, with 15 bases between. Germline V CDR1 and CDR2: SGHTA, FQGNSA. The CDR3 consists of 14 residues.

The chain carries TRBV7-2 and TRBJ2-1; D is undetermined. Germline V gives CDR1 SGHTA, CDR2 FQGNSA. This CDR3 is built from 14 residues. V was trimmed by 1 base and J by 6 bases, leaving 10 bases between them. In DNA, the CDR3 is TGTGCCAGCAGCTTAGGGTTAGCAATCAATGAGCAGTTCTTC. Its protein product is CASSLGLAINEQFF.

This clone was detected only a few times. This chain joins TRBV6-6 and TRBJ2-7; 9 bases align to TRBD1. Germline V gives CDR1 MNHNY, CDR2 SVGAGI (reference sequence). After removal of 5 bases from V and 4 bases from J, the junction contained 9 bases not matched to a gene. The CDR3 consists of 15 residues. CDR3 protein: CASSTGQGVSYEQYF. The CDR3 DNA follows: TGTGCCAGCAGTACGGGACAGGGAGTCTCGTACGAGCAGTACTTC.

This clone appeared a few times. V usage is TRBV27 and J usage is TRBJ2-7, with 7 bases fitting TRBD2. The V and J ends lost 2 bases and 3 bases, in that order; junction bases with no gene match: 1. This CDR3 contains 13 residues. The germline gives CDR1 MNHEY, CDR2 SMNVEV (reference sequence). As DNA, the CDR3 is TGTGCCAGCAGTTTAGCGGGAGTCTACGAGCAGTACTTC. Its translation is CASSLAGVYEQYF.

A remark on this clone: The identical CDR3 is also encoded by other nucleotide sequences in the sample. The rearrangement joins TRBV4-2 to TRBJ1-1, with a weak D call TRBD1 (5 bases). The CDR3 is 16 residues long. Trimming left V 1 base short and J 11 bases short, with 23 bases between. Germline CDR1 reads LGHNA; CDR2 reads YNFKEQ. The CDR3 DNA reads TGTGCCAGCAGCCAAGCCAGGTCCGGGGGTTTTGGTGAGGCTTTCTTT. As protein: CASSQARSGGFGEAFF.

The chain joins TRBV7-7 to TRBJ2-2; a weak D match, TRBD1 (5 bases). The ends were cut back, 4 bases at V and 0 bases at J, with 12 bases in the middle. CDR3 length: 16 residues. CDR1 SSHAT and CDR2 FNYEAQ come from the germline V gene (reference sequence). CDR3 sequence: CASSSRQRPNTGELFF. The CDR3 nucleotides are TGTGCCAGCAGCTCCCGACAGAGACCGAACACCGGGGAGCTGTTTTTT.

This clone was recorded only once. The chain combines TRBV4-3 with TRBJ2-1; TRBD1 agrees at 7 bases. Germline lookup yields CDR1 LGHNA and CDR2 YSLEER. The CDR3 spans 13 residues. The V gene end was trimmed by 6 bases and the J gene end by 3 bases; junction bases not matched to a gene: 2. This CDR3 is CASSGDSYNEQFF. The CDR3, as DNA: TGCGCCAGCAGTGGGGACAGCTACAATGAGCAGTTCTTC.

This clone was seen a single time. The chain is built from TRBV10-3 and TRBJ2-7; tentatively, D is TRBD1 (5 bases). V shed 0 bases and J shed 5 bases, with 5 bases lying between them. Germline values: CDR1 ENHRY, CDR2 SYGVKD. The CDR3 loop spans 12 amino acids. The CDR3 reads CAISESGDEQYF. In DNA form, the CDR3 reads TGTGCCATCAGTGAGTCAGGGGACGAGCAGTACTTC.

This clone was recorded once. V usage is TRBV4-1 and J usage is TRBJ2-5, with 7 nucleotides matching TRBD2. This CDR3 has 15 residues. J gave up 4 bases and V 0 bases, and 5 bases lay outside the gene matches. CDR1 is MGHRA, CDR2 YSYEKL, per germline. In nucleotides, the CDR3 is TGCGCCAGCAGCCAAGATCAGGGCGGGAGAGAGACCCAGTACTTC. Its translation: CASSQDQGGRETQYF.

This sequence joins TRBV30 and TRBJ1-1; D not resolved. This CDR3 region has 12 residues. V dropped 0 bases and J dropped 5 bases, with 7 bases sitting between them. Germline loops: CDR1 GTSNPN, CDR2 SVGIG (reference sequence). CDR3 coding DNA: TGTGCCTGGAGTGTACGAGTAACTGAAGCTTTCTTT. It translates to CAWSVRVTEAFF.

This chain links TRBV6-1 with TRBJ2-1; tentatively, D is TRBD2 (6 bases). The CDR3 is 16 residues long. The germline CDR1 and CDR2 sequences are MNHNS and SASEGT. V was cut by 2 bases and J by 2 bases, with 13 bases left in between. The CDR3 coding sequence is TGTGCCAGCAGTGAAAGGAGGGGACCAGCCTACAATGAGCAGTTCTTC. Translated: CASSERRGPAYNEQFF.